The rows below give T cell receptor beta chains drawn from one sample of a study of blood T cell repertoires in COVID-19. Libraries were prepared by immunoSEQ multiplex PCR; TCRdb keeps only in-frame clonotypes and omits some of them. The sample records roughly 190,000 clones, roughly 80% being singletons. Sequenced input: peripheral blood. Source of these receptors: a woman aged 40 to 50 with COVID-19, enrolled during active disease. Each CDR3 is given without its conserved first and last residue. Rows give clone size only sometimes, using once, few, many, or a class for an expanded clone.

v_call: TRBV25-1; j_call: TRBJ2-1; clone_size: .; cdr3_aa: ASSEDSYNEQF
v_call: TRBV19; j_call: TRBJ2-1; clone_size: .; cdr3_aa: ASSMSEVGEQF
v_call: TRBV24-1; j_call: TRBJ1-5; clone_size: once; cdr3_aa: ATSQQGNQPQH
v_call: TRBV9; j_call: TRBJ2-1; clone_size: .; cdr3_aa: ASSAGSGTGRGEQF
v_call: TRBV6-5; j_call: TRBJ1-2; clone_size: .; cdr3_aa: ASGERSNYGYT
v_call: TRBV20-1; j_call: TRBJ1-4; clone_size: .; cdr3_aa: SARRGEKLF
v_call: TRBV7-2; j_call: TRBJ2-1; clone_size: .; cdr3_aa: ASSLILDNEQF
v_call: TRBV18; j_call: TRBJ2-1; clone_size: .; cdr3_aa: ASSPRGTDNNEQF
v_call: TRBV5-4; j_call: TRBJ2-5; clone_size: many; cdr3_aa: ASSLGGSRQETQY
v_call: TRBV14; j_call: TRBJ1-2; clone_size: .; cdr3_aa: ASSPVGYT
v_call: TRBV6-5; j_call: TRBJ2-5; clone_size: .; cdr3_aa: ASSASGTETQY
v_call: TRBV10-3; j_call: TRBJ1-1; clone_size: once; cdr3_aa: AISEGAGVTRNTEAF
v_call: TRBV6-5; j_call: TRBJ2-3; clone_size: .; cdr3_aa: ASRGGTDTQY
v_call: TRBV29-1; j_call: TRBJ2-3; clone_size: .; cdr3_aa: SPRERRPTSTDTQY
v_call: TRBV15; j_call: TRBJ2-2; clone_size: .; cdr3_aa: ATRAEINPGGIRTGELF
v_call: TRBV28; j_call: TRBJ2-7; clone_size: .; cdr3_aa: ASSLGTALNYEQY
v_call: TRBV7-9; j_call: TRBJ2-3; clone_size: .; cdr3_aa: ASSLYDSADTQY
v_call: TRBV29-1; j_call: TRBJ2-7; clone_size: few; cdr3_aa: SVAELFSSYEQY
v_call: TRBV5-6; j_call: TRBJ1-3; clone_size: .; cdr3_aa: ASSYTTSSGNTIY
v_call: TRBV7-8; j_call: TRBJ1-2; clone_size: .; cdr3_aa: ASSLVDGRQGGYT
v_call: TRBV6-6; j_call: TRBJ2-2; clone_size: .; cdr3_aa: ASRFDMTGELF
v_call: TRBV19; j_call: TRBJ1-2; clone_size: .; cdr3_aa: ASSHGSGYT
v_call: TRBV7-9; j_call: TRBJ2-2; clone_size: once; cdr3_aa: ASSPGTSGGWELF
v_call: TRBV10-3; j_call: TRBJ1-1; clone_size: once; cdr3_aa: AISAPSDTEAF
v_call: TRBV5-1; j_call: TRBJ2-7; clone_size: .; cdr3_aa: ASSLIAGEADEQY
v_call: TRBV3-1/TRBV3-2; j_call: TRBJ2-2; clone_size: many; cdr3_aa: ASSLRTGRGTGELF
v_call: TRBV6-5; j_call: TRBJ2-3; clone_size: few; cdr3_aa: ASGGSPTDTQY
v_call: TRBV5-6; j_call: TRBJ1-3; clone_size: .; cdr3_aa: ASSTRGRHSGNTIY
v_call: TRBV15; j_call: TRBJ1-5; clone_size: .; cdr3_aa: ATSRERHGNQPQH
v_call: TRBV7-3; j_call: TRBJ1-1; clone_size: .; cdr3_aa: ASSLGHNTEAF
v_call: TRBV6-5; j_call: TRBJ1-5; clone_size: once; cdr3_aa: ASTRRQGTQPQH
v_call: TRBV7-9; j_call: TRBJ2-1; clone_size: .; cdr3_aa: ASRLGTAAYNEQF
v_call: TRBV5-5; j_call: TRBJ1-1; clone_size: few; cdr3_aa: ASSLIQTNTEAF
v_call: TRBV29-1; j_call: TRBJ2-5; clone_size: .; cdr3_aa: SVEIWDSQETQY
v_call: TRBV7-9; j_call: TRBJ2-7; clone_size: .; cdr3_aa: ASSLARSGPNEQY
v_call: TRBV5-6; j_call: TRBJ2-1; clone_size: medium-sized; cdr3_aa: ASSPVSYNEQF
v_call: TRBV28; j_call: TRBJ1-5; clone_size: .; cdr3_aa: ASSLYRDNQPQH
v_call: TRBV7-9; j_call: TRBJ2-5; clone_size: .; cdr3_aa: ASSYPGTAEGETQY
v_call: TRBV30; j_call: TRBJ2-1; clone_size: .; cdr3_aa: AWSADPTGVSYNEQF
v_call: TRBV2; j_call: TRBJ1-4; clone_size: .; cdr3_aa: ASRGQGASREKLF
v_call: TRBV27; j_call: TRBJ2-3; clone_size: .; cdr3_aa: ASSVTGASTDTQY
v_call: TRBV30; j_call: TRBJ2-3; clone_size: .; cdr3_aa: AWEEGLADTDTQY
v_call: TRBV19; j_call: TRBJ1-2; clone_size: .; cdr3_aa: ASSIYGSSGYGYT
v_call: TRBV19; j_call: TRBJ2-7; clone_size: .; cdr3_aa: ASSISGSLGYEQY
v_call: TRBV3-1/TRBV3-2; j_call: TRBJ2-1; clone_size: .; cdr3_aa: ASSQRGNEQF
v_call: TRBV29-1; j_call: TRBJ2-7; clone_size: .; cdr3_aa: SGYVGTGSSYEQY
v_call: TRBV7-7; j_call: TRBJ2-5; clone_size: many; cdr3_aa: ASSLNPPGTIRETQY
v_call: TRBV5-1; j_call: TRBJ2-6; clone_size: few; cdr3_aa: ASRVAGTSSGANVLT
v_call: TRBV5-4; j_call: TRBJ2-2; clone_size: .; cdr3_aa: ASSLESAGELF
v_call: TRBV18; j_call: TRBJ2-1; clone_size: .; cdr3_aa: ASSPQGYNEQF
v_call: TRBV30; j_call: TRBJ1-2; clone_size: .; cdr3_aa: AWSVRVGTGGGYGYT
v_call: TRBV6-4; j_call: TRBJ1-1; clone_size: .; cdr3_aa: ASSDFLTENTEAF
v_call: TRBV28; j_call: TRBJ2-5; clone_size: many; cdr3_aa: ASSDRDRAAETQY
v_call: TRBV19; j_call: TRBJ1-2; clone_size: .; cdr3_aa: ASSPDWQSGYT